This entry concerns a single T cell receptor (beta chain). Its antigen is unknown. It has no much larger one-base neighbor in the sample; base qualities were not kept. This entry belongs to a study of cytomegalovirus exposure and HLA in healthy donors (dated by TCRdb to 2016 to 2017). For the study in its entirety: An earlier analysis of 587 of the donors reported about 280 Gb of sequence data and 90 million to 120 million unique TCR beta sequences obtained from some 170 million T cells. Roughly 320 gigabases of sequencing data and 70 million to 100 million unique TCR sequences made up an early release that covered under 750 HLA-typed donors. The genetic ancestry cluster associated with self-reported Caucasian donors included 80% to 90% of the 398 genotyped donors. The aim of the study was to test whether cataloging public T cell receptors could identify signatures of past pathogen exposure. The T cell repertoires of around 670 subjects were profiled by immunosequencing and related to cytomegalovirus serostatus. A separate validation cohort of over a hundred different subjects was used in addition to the approximately 700-subject first cohort. To predict cytomegalovirus infection status, the study brought together high-throughput TCR immunosequencing, statistical association of individual TCRs with disease status, and machine learning. A later analysis re-examined previously published TCR beta repertoires from 610 or so donors and added high-resolution HLA genotyping to investigate patterns of TCR occurrence. The later analysis used no new phenotypic data to find candidate immune exposures, relying instead on TCR beta sequences and their occurrence across donors. In an earlier analysis of a few hundred of the donors, high-throughput TCR beta sequencing was used to judge whether each TCR beta V gene segment behaved as functional or pseudogenic. Alongside the repertoire data, information on donor age, sex, ethnicity and CMV serostatus was compiled. In a later genetic analysis, genome-wide SNP genotypes for about three fifths of the roughly 670 donors were used, and that subset was treated as a discovery cohort. All discovery cohort repertoires had been generated on a single sequencing platform. HLA typing included class I and class II loci at four-digit resolution. Typing coverage varied by locus: about 629-640 donors for A, B, C, DRB1 and DQB1; approximately 500 for DQA1; more than 600 for DPA1; fewer than 480 for DPB1. About five DR-DQ haplotypes were handled as single units for association and clustering, since linkage in the cohort was strong. On average, 235,054 unique TCR beta nucleotide sequences were sequenced per donor among some 430 genotyped donors of the cohort, with roughly 18% of those sequences being non-productive.

Paper-wide results and their limitations: According to a later analysis, parvovirus B19, influenza, CMV and Epstein-Barr virus appeared linked to several top co-occurrence clusters. In a later genetic analysis, fewer N-insertions in productive TCRs were reported among donors in an Asian-associated ancestry cluster than the roughly 700-donor mean. In a later analysis, HLA-associated TCR beta chains were found to be more clonally expanded and to have lower generation probabilities than equally common non-associated chains. An association between a missense DCLRE1C variant and V-gene and J-gene trimming of TCR beta chains was found in a later genetic analysis and replicated in an independent cohort. A later analysis found that most CMV-associated TCR beta chains appeared HLA-restricted, with HLA associations seemingly driven largely by CMV exposure. About 17 rarely observed V segments, including chromosome 9 orphons, were excluded from the earlier analysis of approximately 600 of the donors because counts were too low. A further reported finding was that TCR beta sequences accurately predicted the HLA-A and HLA-B alleles for most subjects in the first cohort. Roughly uniform sequencing depth across donors was assumed in presence/absence analyses, although this assumption may not hold. The cohort was sequenced for TCR beta chains only, and without alpha or paired-chain data the features that could be detected were limited. While some public TCRs were present in many individuals, most TCR sequences turned up only very rarely across donors. Because the 87-base-pair reads could not distinguish some IMGT-functional V segments, including TRBV6-2 and TRBV6-3, those segments were excluded. When HLA alleles, especially DR and DQ, strongly co-occurred, TCR associations were difficult to assign to individual alleles. The authors suggested that the approach could potentially be extended to other disease states and immunological phenotypes. A few of the identified cytomegalovirus-associated TCR beta chains were confirmed in vitro to be specific for cytomegalovirus antigens. The only immune exposure information available for the cohort was CMV serostatus. A cluster of highly shared sequence variants was judged likely to be a technical artifact of the sequencing pipeline. Because HLA typing was missing for some donors at each locus, association tests included only the typed subset. The study listed 164 TCR beta chains as associated with cytomegalovirus. Linkage disequilibrium might explain the correlated functional status among segregating V segments, but an unknown experimental factor could not be excluded. At a false discovery rate of 0.05, a later analysis linked under 20,000 TCR beta sequences to specific HLA alleles. The classifier was reported to diagnose cytomegalovirus status with high specificity and sensitivity in both the original cohort and the validation cohort. In an earlier analysis of approximately 600 of the donors, most TCR beta V segments were observed in productive rearrangements about 90% or about 30% of the time, broadly matching IMGT annotations. According to a later analysis, TCR association rates differed among HLA loci, with DRB1 alleles showing the most associated TCRs and HLA-C alleles showing the fewest.

CDR1 and CDR2 (MNHEY, SVGAGI) derive from the germline V gene. V and J lose 6 bases and 0 bases, and a span of 12 bases separates them. CDR3 length: 14 amino acids, cysteine to phenylalanine. Solely the CDR3 DNA is kept, with 42 bases framed from the first base. The library was made by the immunoSEQ multiplex PCR assay. A mixture of 60 forward primers for TCR Vbeta segments and 13 reverse primers for TCR Jbeta segments was used in the multiplex PCR. The CDR3 region of rearranged TCR beta genes was amplified from genomic DNA with a multiplex PCR assay. Amplified TCR beta libraries were sequenced as 87-base-pair reads on the Illumina HiSeq System. The study's processing was this. A later analysis counted tens of millions of unique TCR beta chains across the 700 or so repertoires, and roughly 9.9 million of these chains were shared by at least two donors. A nearest-neighbor algorithm error-corrected the raw reads and collapsed the reads into unique sequences, merging closely related sequences to remove PCR and sequencing errors. CDR3 sequences were aligned to IMGT reference sequences to assign V, D and J gene segments. Each retained sequence needed at least a six-nucleotide match to both a V gene segment and a J gene segment. Rearrangements were classified as productive when the CDR3 lacked stop codons and remained in frame with V and J, and all other rearrangements were classified as non-productive. Following IMGT convention, CDR3 was defined as the stretch from the second conserved V-encoded cysteine up to the conserved J-encoded phenylalanine. The earlier analysis of 587 of the donors excluded any sequence lacking an unambiguous match to a single V gene segment. An earlier analysis of 500 to 700 of the donors classified V segments as functional when productive rearrangements were above 56.7% and as segregating when the standard deviation between donors was above 5%. A statistical classification framework was developed to diagnose cytomegalovirus status using the catalog of TCR beta chain sequences. V and J gene assignment, in a later analysis, came from comparing TCR nucleotide sequences with IMGT/GENE-DB human TR gene sequences. In a later analysis, CDR3 sequences and most-parsimonious VDJ recombination scenarios were assigned using the TCRdist pipeline. A later analysis defined each TCR beta chain by its CDR3 amino acid sequence plus V-gene family, and excluded reads lacking a unique V-gene family. A later analysis removed 500 to 600 highly shared, low-generation-probability nucleotide sequences to deal with suspected cross-contamination and a sequencing artifact. In a later analysis, a clonal expansion index was calculated for each public chain from normalized within-repertoire ranks of inferred template counts. A later analysis computed generation probabilities with a VDJ recombination model fitted to out-of-frame rearrangements, and checked the results against IGoR. A later analysis scored TCR-TCR, TCR-HLA and TCR-CMV co-occurrence with hypergeometric tests, applying a repertoire-size bias correction to TCR pairs. In a later analysis, false discovery rates were estimated by permuting HLA or CMV assignments 20 times. A later analysis grouped co-occurring TCRs with DBSCAN, adding TCRdist sequence similarity when clustering within HLA-allele-positive subsets. For co-occurrence clustering, repertoires with fewer than 30,000 or more than 120,000 public chains were excluded, along with 5 or 6 repertoires with anomalous nucleotide sharing. Imported from immuneACCESS, the table was reduced by TCRdb to in-frame sequences with V and J called. These copies leave out some clones; in studies compared against another copy, an unresolved V gene accounts for under half, and the cause of the remainder is not known. V and J calls and clone size are as listed in that table; D and trimming were resolved from the DNA. This sample comprises 80,000 to 95,000 clones, 80% to 90% of them detected only once. The leading ten clones occupy 1.9% of the sample.

The cohort comprised 670 or so healthy bone marrow donors. Cohort members were all nominally healthy when sampled, although unrecorded immune exposures were likely present. The donor tested CMV seronegative and was one of the 352 seronegative cohort members. A peripheral blood sample was provided by each donor, and peripheral blood mononuclear cells were used for TCR beta sequencing. Genomic DNA was extracted from the blood cell samples with the Qiagen DNeasy Blood Extraction Kit. This clonotype was sampled from a woman aged 25 to 39 in good health and CMV-seronegative. The receptor chain draws on TRBV6-5 and TRBJ2-7, with TRBD2 tentatively as D gene (6 bases match). The sequenced sample was PBMCs. This receptor carries the CDR3 CASRRGLDSYEQYF. The DNA sequence is as follows: TGTGCCAGCAGGCGGGGACTTGACTCCTACGAGCAGTACTTC.